A single sample is the source of the 27 T cell receptor beta chains below, sequenced in a study of T cell responses to AZD1222 COVID-19 vaccine. Sequenced by immunoSEQ multiplex PCR; TCRdb stores in-frame clones only, minus some. The data contain 180,000 or so clones, roughly 94% of them singletons. The source material was peripheral blood, sampled 28 days after the second AZD1222 dose. The origin of the receptors is an adult who received the AZD1222 COVID-19 vaccine.

The chain joins TRBV5-6 to TRBJ1-2; TRBD1 aligns across 9 bases. Germline lookup yields CDR1 SGHDT and CDR2 YYEEEE. The CDR3 length is 15 residues. V shed 2 bases and J 4 bases; nucleotides not matched to a gene: 6. The CDR3 DNA reads TGTGCCAGCAGCTTACGGACAGGGGCAGGCTATGGCTACACCTTC. It specifies CASSLRTGAGYGYTF.

This CDR3 is CSTDRGLNTEAFF. In DNA form, the CDR3 reads TGCAGCACAGACAGGGGATTGAACACTGAAGCTTTCTTT. This chain connects TRBV29-1 to TRBJ1-1; 8 bases fit TRBD1. V lost 8 bases, J lost 0 bases, and 5 bases stayed unmatched. Germline V lookup: CDR1 SQVTM, CDR2 ANQGSEA. There are 13 residues in the CDR3.

The CDR3 DNA follows: TGTGCCAGTAGTATGCCGGCAGGGAACACTGAAGCTTTCTTT. Encoded protein: CASSMPAGNTEAFF. V gene TRBV19 combines with J gene TRBJ1-1; D ambiguous. The germline V gene has CDR1 LNHDA and CDR2 SQIVND (reference sequence). The V end was cut by 3 bases, the J end by 1 base, with 9 bases between. This CDR3 has 14 residues. Filled out from reference TRBV19 and TRBJ1-1, the complete variable domain reads DGGITQSPKYLFRKEGQNVTLSCEQNLNHDAMYWYRQDPGQGLRLIYYSQIVNDFQKGDIAEGYSVSREKKESFPLTVTSAQKNPTAFYLCASSMPAGNTEAFFGQGTRLTVV.

The chain has TRBV5-4 and TRBJ1-2; D gene ambiguous. Per the germline V gene, CDR1 is SGHNT and CDR2 is YYREEE (reference sequence). V dropped 0 bases and J dropped 4 bases, with 4 bases sitting between them. CDR3 length: 12 amino acids. This CDR3 reads CASSLGGYGYTF. DNA of the CDR3: TGTGCCAGCAGCTTGGGAGGCTATGGCTACACCTTC.

This sequence joins TRBV2 and TRBJ1-3, with D perhaps matching TRBD1 (6 bases). V gave up 7 bases and J gave up 0 bases, with 10 bases separating them. CDR3 length equals 14 residues. Germline V gene lookup returns CDR1 SNHLY and CDR2 FYNNEI. Here the CDR3 reads CASIEGDSGNTIYF. The CDR3 nucleotides are TGTGCCAGCATTGAGGGGGACTCTGGAAACACCATATATTTT. The complete variable domain, with remaining parts taken from reference TRBV2 and TRBJ1-3, reads EPEVTQTPSHQVTQMGQEVILRCVPISNHLYFYWYRQILGQKVEFLVSFYNNEISEKSEIFDDQFSVERPDGSNFTLKIRSTKLEDSAMYFCASIEGDSGNTIYFGEGSWLTVV.

The rearrangement links TRBV30 to TRBJ2-7; D is undetermined. V was cut by 0 bases and J by 3 bases, with 6 bases left in between. The CDR3 totals 12 residues. Germline CDR1 GTSNPN, CDR2 SVGIG (reference sequence). The CDR3 region has the DNA TGTGCCTGGAGTGTCCTGAACTACGAGCAGTACTTC. It is translated as CAWSVLNYEQYF.

The V and J genes are TRBV24-1 and TRBJ1-2, with a weak D call TRBD1 (6 bases). The CDR3 has 14 amino acids. Germline CDR1 reads KGHDR; CDR2 reads SFDVKD. V was pared by 7 bases and J by 5 bases, with 16 bases between. CDR3 nucleotide sequence: TGTGCCACCAGCGCTTCGGGGGGCTGGTATGGCTACACCTTC. Protein sequence: CATSASGGWYGYTF.

This sequence joins TRBV30 and TRBJ2-1, with 10 nucleotides matching TRBD2. Germline-derived CDR1 and CDR2 are GTSNPN and SVGIG (reference sequence). CDR3 length: 14 amino acids. J was trimmed by 8 bases and V by 2 bases; bases with no gene match: 6. The CDR3 sequence is CAWSPGLAMDEQFF. CDR3 DNA sequence: TGTGCCTGGAGTCCGGGACTAGCGATGGATGAGCAGTTCTTC.

The chain is built from TRBV11-1 and TRBJ2-1, with 7 bases fitting TRBD2. The V and J ends lost 1 base and 3 bases, in that order; junction bases with no gene match: 3. CDR1 SGHAT and CDR2 FQDESV come from the germline V gene (reference sequence). The CDR3 covers 15 residues. The CDR3 DNA sequence: TGTGCCAGCAGCTTAGAACTAGCGATCTACAATGAGCAGTTCTTC. This codes for CASSLELAIYNEQFF.

J is TRBJ1-2 and V is TRBV7-8; perhaps TRBD1 as D (6 bases). CDR3 length equals 13 residues. Trimming pared 5 bases from V and 7 bases from J, leaving 14 bases between. From germline, CDR1 is SGHVS and CDR2 FQNEAQ. CDR3 amino acids: CASSPPEGGGYTF. As DNA, the CDR3 is TGTGCCAGCAGCCCCCCCGAGGGGGGTGGCTACACCTTC.

The chain carries TRBV6-1 and TRBJ2-2; 10 bases align to TRBD2. Germline V gene sequence: CDR1 MNHNS, CDR2 SASEGT. The CDR3 length is 15 residues. The V segment lost 2 bases and the J segment 7 bases; nucleotides outside the gene matches: 4. The CDR3 here is CASSESGGAVGELFF. The DNA for the CDR3 is TGTGCCAGCAGTGAAAGCGGGGGGGCGGTCGGGGAGCTGTTTTTT.

The chain employs TRBV30 and TRBJ2-7; D ambiguous. CDR3 length equals 14 residues. In germline, CDR1 is GTSNPN, CDR2 SVGIG (reference sequence). V lost 0 bases to trimming and J lost 2 bases, with 11 bases between them. The CDR3 sequence: CAWSVLGGTYEQYF. The CDR3 coding sequence is TGTGCCTGGAGTGTACTCGGTGGCACCTACGAGCAGTACTTC.

The V gene is TRBV6-1, the J gene TRBJ2-3, with TRBD1 as a possible D gene (6 bases). Trimming removed 3 bases from V and 3 bases from J, with 13 bases in between. In germline, CDR1 is MNHNS, CDR2 SASEGT. This CDR3 is 15 amino acids long. This chain's CDR3 is CASSDGQYVTDTQYF. The CDR3 nucleotides are TGTGCCAGCAGTGATGGACAGTACGTGACAGATACGCAGTATTTT.

For the CDR3, the DNA is TGTGCCAGTAGCCCGGGACAGGTCCCCGATCAGCCCCAGCATTTT. This codes for CASSPGQVPDQPQHF. The rearrangement links TRBV19 to TRBJ1-5; TRBD1 matches 8 bases. This CDR3 is built from 15 residues. The germline V gene has CDR1 LNHDA and CDR2 SQIVND (reference sequence). V shed 6 bases and J 5 bases; nucleotides not matched to a gene: 9.

This sequence joins TRBV28 and TRBJ2-5, with unresolved D. The CDR3 consists of 13 residues. Germline V gene lookup returns CDR1 MDHEN and CDR2 SYDVKM. Deletions cut 2 bases from V and 5 bases from J, with 9 bases between. CDR3 nucleotides: TGTGCCAGCAGTTTACTAGTTGGGGAGACCCAGTACTTC. Encoded protein: CASSLLVGETQYF.

This clone appeared a single time. V is TRBV4-1 and J is TRBJ2-3; D unclear. The CDR3 has 17 amino acids. Germline-derived CDR1 and CDR2 are MGHRA and YSYEKL. Trimming took 0 bases from V and 0 from J, leaving 13 bases between them. This chain's CDR3 is CASSQDQRTVSTDTQYF. The CDR3 nucleotides read TGCGCCAGCAGCCAAGATCAGAGGACGGTGAGCACAGATACGCAGTATTTT.

This chain joins TRBV5-6 and TRBJ1-2, with D possibly matching TRBD1 (6 bases). The CDR3 is made up of 16 amino acids. The V end lost 5 bases, the J end lost 4 bases, and 21 bases lay between the germline ends. Germline loops: CDR1 SGHDT, CDR2 YYEEEE. CDR3 amino acids: CASRPGVSPSLYGYTF. CDR3 bases: TGTGCCAGCAGGCCAGGGGTTTCCCCATCTCTCTATGGCTACACCTTC.

The chain is built from TRBV19 and TRBJ1-1, with no clear D. This CDR3 is 15 amino acids long. Looked up from germline, CDR1 is LNHDA and CDR2 is SQIVND (reference sequence). V lost 5 bases, J lost 0 bases, and 13 bases lay in between. The CDR3 DNA reads as TGTGCCAGTAGTCGGAACCGTGGTTTGAACACTGAAGCTTTCTTT. Its translation is CASSRNRGLNTEAFF.

The chain employs TRBV20-1 and TRBJ1-2, with a tentative D call TRBD1 (6 bases). CDR1 is DFQATT and CDR2 is SNEGSKA in the germline V gene (reference sequence). The CDR3 is 11 residues long. Trimming removed 7 bases from V and 7 bases from J, with 13 bases in between. The CDR3 loop reads CSDNGQIGYTF. The CDR3 DNA reads TGCAGTGATAACGGACAGATTGGCTACACCTTC.

The chain has TRBV2 and TRBJ2-2; 8 nucleotides align to TRBD1. Trimming removed 2 bases from V and 0 bases from J; junction bases left unmatched: 5. The CDR3 loop spans 17 amino acids. Germline V gives CDR1 SNHLY, CDR2 FYNNEI. The CDR3: CASSELGQASNTGELFF. The CDR3, as DNA: TGTGCCAGCAGTGAATTGGGACAGGCCTCGAACACCGGGGAGCTGTTTTTT.

This chain uses TRBV11-2 with TRBJ2-7; D could derive from TRBD1 or TRBD2 (5 bases each). V gave up 3 bases and J gave up 3 bases, with 12 bases separating them. Looked up from germline, CDR1 is SGHAT and CDR2 is FQNNGV. The CDR3 is 14 residues long. CDR3 loop: CASSFRDVLYEQYF. DNA for the CDR3: TGTGCCAGCAGCTTCCGGGACGTGCTCTACGAGCAGTACTTC.

The DNA of the CDR3 is TGTGCCAGCAGTTTTGGGACAGGAGGACAGCCCCAGCATTTT. Translated, it gives CASSFGTGGQPQHF. The chain has TRBV28 and TRBJ1-5; TRBD1 agrees at 8 bases. CDR1 is MDHEN, CDR2 SYDVKM, per germline. The V segment lost 3 bases and the J segment 7 bases; nucleotides outside the gene matches: 5. The CDR3 is 14 residues long.

The chain links TRBV28 to TRBJ1-1; possibly TRBD1 for D (5 bases). The germline V gene encodes CDR1 MDHEN and CDR2 SYDVKM. Between the trimmed V and J ends, which lost 8 bases and 5 bases, there was a span of 24 bases. This CDR3 contains 16 residues. CDR3 nucleotide sequence: TGTGCCAGCGTTGGGGCTGGGGGGGTAAAGGGTACTGAAGCTTTCTTT. Protein sequence: CASVGAGGVKGTEAFF. Looking up the rest from reference TRBV28 and TRBJ1-1 gives the full variable domain: DVKVTQSSRYLVKRTGEKVFLECVQDMDHENMFWYRQDPGLGLRLIYFSYDVKMKEKGDIPEGYSVSREKKERFSLILESASTNQTSMYLCASVGAGGVKGTEAFFGQGTRLTVV.

This clone was detected only a few times. The chain joins TRBV5-4 to TRBJ1-2; D remains ambiguous. The V gene's germline CDR1 is SGHNT and CDR2 YYREEE (reference sequence). The V end was cut by 4 bases, the J end by 5 bases, with 9 bases between. This CDR3 has 12 amino acids. The CDR3 DNA reads as TGTGCCAGCAGCAGGATCGGGTATGGCTACACCTTC. Its protein product is CASSRIGYGYTF.

The rearrangement uses TRBV27 and TRBJ1-6; tentatively, D is TRBD1 (5 bases). The germline V and J ends were trimmed by 5 bases and 5 bases, with 7 bases remaining between them. Germline V gene sequence: CDR1 MNHEY, CDR2 SMNVEV (reference sequence). The CDR3 sequence is 13 residues long. The CDR3 reads CASSTRDNSPLHF. CDR3 bases: TGTGCCAGCAGTACCAGGGATAATTCACCCCTCCACTTT.

The chain joins TRBV5-1 to TRBJ1-1, with unresolved D. Per the germline V gene, CDR1 is SGHRS and CDR2 is YFSETQ. The CDR3 runs 16 residues. The V and J ends lost 2 bases and 0 bases respectively, with 14 bases between them. In DNA, the CDR3 is TGCGCCAGCAGCTTATCGTCAGGCTCCATGAACACTGAAGCTTTCTTT. Protein sequence: CASSLSSGSMNTEAFF.

The gene calls are TRBV7-3 and TRBJ2-3; 10 nucleotides align to TRBD1. CDR3 length: 18 amino acids. Germline V gene lookup returns CDR1 SGHTA and CDR2 FQGTGA. J lost 0 bases, V lost 5 bases, and 11 bases had no gene match. The CDR3 sequence is CASSPPGQGLPSTDTQYF. CDR3 nucleotides: TGTGCCAGCAGCCCTCCGGGACAGGGGCTCCCTAGCACAGATACGCAGTATTTT.